These 13 T cell receptor beta chains were all obtained from the same sample, sequenced in a study of cytomegalovirus exposure and HLA in healthy donors. PCR used 60 Vbeta primers and 13 Jbeta primers. TCRdb's copy holds only in-frame clones and misses some; the assay was immunoSEQ multiplex PCR. The data show about 150,000 clones, with about 76% seen just once and approximately 8% held by the top ten. The sample taken for sequencing was PBMCs. These receptor sequences come from a man younger than 40 in good health and CMV-seropositive.

The chain uses TRBV6-6 and TRBJ2-5; D gene unclear. The end of the DNA is better explained by TRBJ2-7, so the J call may be wrong. The V gene's germline CDR1 is MNHNY and CDR2 SVGAGI (reference sequence). This CDR3 is built from 11 residues. CDR3 DNA sequence: TGTGCCAGCAGTTTAGAGTACGAGCAGTACTTC. This encodes CASSLEYEQYF.

The rearrangement links TRBV6-6 to TRBJ2-5, with unresolved D. The CDR3 runs 13 residues. The germline V gene encodes CDR1 MNHNY and CDR2 SVGAGI (reference sequence). V gave up 2 bases and J gave up 2 bases, with 6 bases separating them. DNA for the CDR3: TGTGCCAGCAGTTACGACGGGCAAGAGACCCAGTACTTC. Amino acid sequence: CASSYDGQETQYF.

J is TRBJ1-1 and V is TRBV9; D not certain. Trimming left V 0 bases short and J 1 base short, with 7 bases between. Germline assignment: CDR1 SGDLS and CDR2 YYNGEE. The CDR3 extends over 14 amino acids. The CDR3 region is CASSVGSENTEAFF. In DNA form, the CDR3 reads TGTGCCAGCAGCGTAGGTTCAGAGAACACTGAAGCTTTCTTT.

This chain links TRBV10-1 with TRBJ2-3, with TRBD2 matching over 7 bases. This CDR3 is 16 amino acids long. V was clipped by 2 bases and J by 3 bases; unmatched bases: 8. In germline, CDR1 is WNHNN, CDR2 SYGVQD (reference sequence). CDR3 nucleotide sequence: TGCGCCAGCAGTGAGGGGGCTAGCGGTGGGACAGATACGCAGTATTTT. Its translation is CASSEGASGGTDTQYF.

The chain links TRBV27 to TRBJ2-3; 8 bases fit TRBD1. Germline CDR1 is MNHEY and CDR2 is SMNVEV (reference sequence). With 4 bases clipped from V and 1 base from J, the junction kept 4 bases outside the gene matches. The CDR3 runs 15 residues. As DNA, the CDR3 is TGTGCCAGCAGTTGGCAGGGGGCAGGCACAGATACGCAGTATTTT. Its translation is CASSWQGAGTDTQYF.

Only a few counts were recorded for this clone. The V call is TRBV6-5, the J call TRBJ1-1, with D uncertain. V was trimmed by 8 bases and J by 4 bases, leaving 8 bases between them. Germline loops: CDR1 MNHEY, CDR2 SVGAGI. The CDR3 is 11 residues long. The CDR3 region has the DNA TGTGCCAGCTCCGGTATCACTGAAGCTTTCTTT. Translation gives CASSGITEAFF.

The chain carries TRBV7-9 and TRBJ1-1; no clear D. With 1 base removed from V and 4 bases from J, the gap between germline ends came to 13 bases. This CDR3 comprises 15 residues. CDR1 and CDR2 from the germline V gene are SEHNR and FQNEAQ (reference sequence). The CDR3 loop is CASSLEGGLGTEAFF. The CDR3 DNA follows: TGTGCCAGCAGCTTAGAGGGAGGGCTGGGCACTGAAGCTTTCTTT.

The V call is TRBV7-9, the J call TRBJ2-5; 7 bases map to TRBD1. Losses at the gene ends were 3 bases for V and 4 bases for J; bases not matched to a gene: 5. Germline CDR1 and CDR2: SEHNR and FQNEAQ (reference sequence). The CDR3 totals 14 residues. CDR3 sequence (DNA): TGTGCCAGCAGCTTCTCCGACAGGGCAGAGACCCAGTACTTC. Encoded protein: CASSFSDRAETQYF. The whole variable domain, filled in from reference TRBV7-9 and TRBJ2-5, reads DTGVSQNPRHKITKRGQNVTFRCDPISEHNRLYWYRQTLGQGPEFLTYFQNEAQLEKSRLLSDRFSAERPKGSFSTLEIQRTEQGDSAMYLCASSFSDRAETQYFGPGTRLLVL.

The rearrangement joins TRBV5-1 to TRBJ1-2, with 9 bases fitting TRBD1. The V gene's germline CDR1 is SGHRS and CDR2 YFSETQ. The CDR3 length is 15 residues. The junction had 8 bases not matched to a gene; V was cut back by 4 bases and J by 4 bases. The DNA for the CDR3 is TGCGCCAGCAGCAGTACAGGGGGCAGTGGCTATGGCTACACCTTC. It specifies CASSSTGGSGYGYTF. Drawing the rest from reference TRBV5-1 and TRBJ1-2, the complete variable domain is KAGVTQTPRYLIKTRGQQVTLSCSPISGHRSVSWYQQTPGQGLQFLFEYFSETQRNKGNFPGRFSGRQFSNSRSEMNVSTLELGDSALYLCASSSTGGSGYGYTFGSGTRLTVV.

This chain connects TRBV30 to TRBJ2-4; tentatively, D is TRBD2 (5 bases). Germline loops: CDR1 GTSNPN, CDR2 SVGIG (reference sequence). This CDR3 is 13 amino acids long. Between the trimmed V and J ends, which lost 7 bases and 6 bases, there was a span of 16 bases. CDR3 nucleotide sequence: TGTGCCTTCCTACGGACTCCGATAAACATTCAGTACTTC. Translated, it gives CAFLRTPINIQYF.

The chain is built from TRBV30 and TRBJ1-3; D is possibly TRBD1 (6 bases). CDR1 and CDR2 (germline): GTSNPN, SVGIG (reference sequence). V gave up 4 bases and J gave up 1 base, with 11 bases separating them. CDR3 length equals 14 residues. The DNA for the CDR3 is TGTGCCTGGACCCAGGGGATTTCTGGAAACACCATATATTTT. It codes for CAWTQGISGNTIYF.

The chain carries TRBV18 and TRBJ2-7; the match to TRBD2 covers 11 bases. The CDR3 totals 15 residues. The V and J ends lost 3 bases and 1 base, in that order; junction bases with no gene match: 2. The germline V gene encodes CDR1 KGHSH and CDR2 LQKENI. Here the CDR3 reads CASSPSGGDSYEQYF. For the CDR3, the DNA is TGTGCCAGCTCACCTAGCGGGGGGGATTCCTACGAGCAGTACTTC.

As concerns this clone: The same CDR3 also results from other DNA sequences found in this sample. The genes are TRBV7-2 and TRBJ2-7; 14 nucleotides line up with TRBD2. The CDR3 runs 15 residues. Trimming cost V 5 bases and J 4 bases; bases outside gene matches: 4. From germline, CDR1 is SGHTA and CDR2 FQGNSA. CDR3 coding DNA: TGTGCCAGCAGCCCTAGACTAGCGGGGGGGTACGAGCAGTACTTC. It specifies CASSPRLAGGYEQYF.